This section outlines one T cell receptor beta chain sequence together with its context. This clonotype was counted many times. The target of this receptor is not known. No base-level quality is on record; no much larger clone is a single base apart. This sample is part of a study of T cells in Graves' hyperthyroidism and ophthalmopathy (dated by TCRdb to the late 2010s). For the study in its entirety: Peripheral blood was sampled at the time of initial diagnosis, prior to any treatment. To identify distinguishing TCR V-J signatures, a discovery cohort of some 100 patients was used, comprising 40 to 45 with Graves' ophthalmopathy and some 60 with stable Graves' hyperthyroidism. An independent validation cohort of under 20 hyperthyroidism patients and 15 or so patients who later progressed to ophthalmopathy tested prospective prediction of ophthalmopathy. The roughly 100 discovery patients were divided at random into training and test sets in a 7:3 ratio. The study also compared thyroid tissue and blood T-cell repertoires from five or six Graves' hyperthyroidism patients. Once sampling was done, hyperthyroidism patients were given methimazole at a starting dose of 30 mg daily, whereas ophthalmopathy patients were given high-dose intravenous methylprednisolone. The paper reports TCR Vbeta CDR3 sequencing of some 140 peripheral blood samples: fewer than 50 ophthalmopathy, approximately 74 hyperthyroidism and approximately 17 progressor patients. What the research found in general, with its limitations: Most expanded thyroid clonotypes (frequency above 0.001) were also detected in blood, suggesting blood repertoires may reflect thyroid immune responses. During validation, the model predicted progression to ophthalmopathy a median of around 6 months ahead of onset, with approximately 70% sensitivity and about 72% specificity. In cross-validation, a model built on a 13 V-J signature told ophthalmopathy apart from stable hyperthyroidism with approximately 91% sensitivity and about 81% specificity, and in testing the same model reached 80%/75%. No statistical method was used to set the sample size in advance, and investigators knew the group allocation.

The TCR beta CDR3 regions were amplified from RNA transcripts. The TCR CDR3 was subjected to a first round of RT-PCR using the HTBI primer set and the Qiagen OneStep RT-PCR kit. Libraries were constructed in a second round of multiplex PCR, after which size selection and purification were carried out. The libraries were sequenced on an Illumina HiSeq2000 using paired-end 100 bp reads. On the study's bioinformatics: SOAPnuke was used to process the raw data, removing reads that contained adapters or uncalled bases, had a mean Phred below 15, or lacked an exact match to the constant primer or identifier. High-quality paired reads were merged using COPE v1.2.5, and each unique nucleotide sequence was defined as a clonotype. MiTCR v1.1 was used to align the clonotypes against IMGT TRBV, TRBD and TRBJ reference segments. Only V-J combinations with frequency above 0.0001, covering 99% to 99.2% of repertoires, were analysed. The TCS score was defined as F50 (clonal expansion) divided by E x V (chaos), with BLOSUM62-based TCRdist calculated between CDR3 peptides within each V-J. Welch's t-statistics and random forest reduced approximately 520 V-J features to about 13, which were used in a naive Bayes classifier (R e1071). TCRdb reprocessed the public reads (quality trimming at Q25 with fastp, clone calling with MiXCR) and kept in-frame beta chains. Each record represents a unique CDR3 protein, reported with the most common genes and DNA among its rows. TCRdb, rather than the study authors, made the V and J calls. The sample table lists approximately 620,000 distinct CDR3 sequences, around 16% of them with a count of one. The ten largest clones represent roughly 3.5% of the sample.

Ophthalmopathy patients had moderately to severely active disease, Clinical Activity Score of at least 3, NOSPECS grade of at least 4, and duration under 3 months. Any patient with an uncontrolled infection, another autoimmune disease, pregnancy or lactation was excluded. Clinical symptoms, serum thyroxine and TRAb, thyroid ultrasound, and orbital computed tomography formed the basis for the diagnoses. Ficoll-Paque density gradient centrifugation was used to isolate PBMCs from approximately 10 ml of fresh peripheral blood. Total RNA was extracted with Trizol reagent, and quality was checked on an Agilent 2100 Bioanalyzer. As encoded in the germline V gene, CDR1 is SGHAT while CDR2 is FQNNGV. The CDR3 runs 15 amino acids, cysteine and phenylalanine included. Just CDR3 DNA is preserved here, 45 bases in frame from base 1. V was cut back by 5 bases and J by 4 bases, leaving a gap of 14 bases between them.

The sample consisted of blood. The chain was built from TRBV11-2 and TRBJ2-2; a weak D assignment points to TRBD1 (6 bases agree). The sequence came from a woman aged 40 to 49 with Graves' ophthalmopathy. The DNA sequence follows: TGTGCCAGCAGCGCGAGGACAGCTATCACCGGGGAGCTGTTTTTT. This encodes CASSARTAITGELFF.